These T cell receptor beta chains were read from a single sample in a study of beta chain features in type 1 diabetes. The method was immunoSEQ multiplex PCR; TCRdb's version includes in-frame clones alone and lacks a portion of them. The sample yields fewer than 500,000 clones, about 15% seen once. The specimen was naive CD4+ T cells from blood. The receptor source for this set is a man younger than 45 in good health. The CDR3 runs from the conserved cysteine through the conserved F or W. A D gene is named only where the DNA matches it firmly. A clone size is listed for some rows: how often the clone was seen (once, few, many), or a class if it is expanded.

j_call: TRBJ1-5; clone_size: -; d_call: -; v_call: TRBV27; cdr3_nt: TGTGCCAGCAGTTTATCCCCAATCGGGAGGAGGTATTTT; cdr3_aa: CASSLSPIGRRYF
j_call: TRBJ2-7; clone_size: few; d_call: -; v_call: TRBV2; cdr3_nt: TGTGCCAGCAGTGAACGACAGCAGGACAGCTTCTCCTTC; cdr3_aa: CASSERQQDSFSF
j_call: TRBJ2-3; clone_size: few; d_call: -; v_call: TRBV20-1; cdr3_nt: TGCAGTGCTAGTGTTGGGGATACGCAGTATTTT; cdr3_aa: CSASVGDTQYF
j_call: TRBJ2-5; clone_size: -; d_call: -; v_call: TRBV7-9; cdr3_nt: TGTGCCAGCAGCTTAGGCGCCTCCCGCGAGACCCAGTACTTC; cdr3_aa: CASSLGASRETQYF
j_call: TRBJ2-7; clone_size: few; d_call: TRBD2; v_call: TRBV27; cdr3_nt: TGTGCCAGCAGTTTCGAGCGGGGGAGGTACGAGCAGTACTTC; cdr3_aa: CASSFERGRYEQYF
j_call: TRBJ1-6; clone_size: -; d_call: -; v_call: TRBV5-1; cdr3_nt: TGCGCCAGCAGCTTCGTTGATTCGCCCCTCCACTTT; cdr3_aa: CASSFVDSPLHF
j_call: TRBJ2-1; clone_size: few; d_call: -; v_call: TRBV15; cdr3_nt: TGTGCCACCAGCGTCGCCACTCGTGGGGAGCAGTTCTTC; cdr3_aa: CATSVATRGEQFF
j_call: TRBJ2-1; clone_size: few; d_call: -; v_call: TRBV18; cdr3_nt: TGTGCCAGCTCACCAGACACGTCTTTTTACGAGCAGTTCTTC; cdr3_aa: CASSPDTSFYEQFF
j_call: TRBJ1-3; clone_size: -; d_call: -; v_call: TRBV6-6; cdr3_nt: TGTGCCAGCAGCCCGGTTCAGGGGAGCTCTGGAAACACCATATATTTT; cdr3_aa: CASSPVQGSSGNTIYF
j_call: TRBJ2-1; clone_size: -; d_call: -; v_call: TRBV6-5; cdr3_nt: TGTGCCAGCAGTCGCACCGGTAGCCCCTACAATGAGCAGTTCTTC; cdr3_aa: CASSRTGSPYNEQFF
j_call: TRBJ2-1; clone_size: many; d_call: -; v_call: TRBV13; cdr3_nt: TGTGCCAGCAGCTTACGGTTTGAGCAGTTCTTC; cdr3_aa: CASSLRFEQFF
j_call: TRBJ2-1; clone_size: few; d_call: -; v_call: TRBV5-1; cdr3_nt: TGCGCCAGCAGCTTGAGACTCCCCGGTTCCTACAATGAGCAGTTCTTC; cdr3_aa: CASSLRLPGSYNEQFF
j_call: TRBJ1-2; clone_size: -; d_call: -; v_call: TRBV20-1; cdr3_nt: TGCAGTGCCAACCGTGACTATGGCTACACCTTC; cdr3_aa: CSANRDYGYTF
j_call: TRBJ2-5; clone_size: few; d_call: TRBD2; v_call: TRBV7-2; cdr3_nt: TGTGCCAGCAGCTTAGCTAGGACTAGGGAACAGACCCAGTACTTC; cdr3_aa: CASSLARTREQTQYF
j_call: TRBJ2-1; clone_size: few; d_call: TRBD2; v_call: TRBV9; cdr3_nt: TGTGCCAGCAGCGTAGGTAGACTAGCGGGAGGGATTTACAATGAGCAGTTCTTC; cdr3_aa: CASSVGRLAGGIYNEQFF
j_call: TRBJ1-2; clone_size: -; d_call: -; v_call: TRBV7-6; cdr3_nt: TGTGCCAGCAGCCAAATACAGGGCTGGCATGGCTACACCTTC; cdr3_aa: CASSQIQGWHGYTF
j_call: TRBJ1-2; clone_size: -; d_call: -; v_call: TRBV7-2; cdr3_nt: TGTGCCAGCAGCCCAAAGGGACCACAGCTCTATGGCTACACCTTC; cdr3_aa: CASSPKGPQLYGYTF
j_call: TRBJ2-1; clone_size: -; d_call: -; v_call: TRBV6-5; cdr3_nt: TGTGCCAGCAGAAGATCGGATGAGCAGTTCTTC; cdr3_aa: CASRRSDEQFF
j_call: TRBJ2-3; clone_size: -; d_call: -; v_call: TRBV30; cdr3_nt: TGTGCCTGGAATTGGGGACCTAGCACAGATACGCAGTATTTT; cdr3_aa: CAWNWGPSTDTQYF
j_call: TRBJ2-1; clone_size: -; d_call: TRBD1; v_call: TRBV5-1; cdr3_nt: TGCGCCAGCAGCTTAGACAGGGGGGACTACAATGAGCAGTTCTTC; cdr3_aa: CASSLDRGDYNEQFF
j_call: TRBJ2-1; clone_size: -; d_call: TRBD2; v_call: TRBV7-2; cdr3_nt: TGTGCCAGCAGCCGGGCCTCTAGCGGGAGATCCCCCTCCTACAATGAGCAGTTCTTC; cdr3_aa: CASSRASSGRSPSYNEQFF
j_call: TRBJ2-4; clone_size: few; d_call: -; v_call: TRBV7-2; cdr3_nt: TGTGCCAGCAGCTTAAACTTCGCGGCCCTCAAAAACATTCAGTACTTC; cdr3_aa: CASSLNFAALKNIQYF